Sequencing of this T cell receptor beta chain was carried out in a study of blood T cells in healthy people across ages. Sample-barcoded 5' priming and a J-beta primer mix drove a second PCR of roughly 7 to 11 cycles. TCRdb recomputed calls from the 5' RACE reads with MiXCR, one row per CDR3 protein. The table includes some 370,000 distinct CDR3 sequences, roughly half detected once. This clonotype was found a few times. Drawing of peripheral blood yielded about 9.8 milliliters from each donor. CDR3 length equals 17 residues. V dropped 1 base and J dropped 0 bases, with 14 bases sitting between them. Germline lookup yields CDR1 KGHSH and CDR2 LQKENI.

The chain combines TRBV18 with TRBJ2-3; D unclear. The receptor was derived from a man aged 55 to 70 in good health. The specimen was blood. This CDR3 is CASSPLGRHTSTDTQYF. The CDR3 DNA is TGTGCCAGCTCACCACTTGGAAGGCACACTAGCACAGATACGCAGTATTTT.